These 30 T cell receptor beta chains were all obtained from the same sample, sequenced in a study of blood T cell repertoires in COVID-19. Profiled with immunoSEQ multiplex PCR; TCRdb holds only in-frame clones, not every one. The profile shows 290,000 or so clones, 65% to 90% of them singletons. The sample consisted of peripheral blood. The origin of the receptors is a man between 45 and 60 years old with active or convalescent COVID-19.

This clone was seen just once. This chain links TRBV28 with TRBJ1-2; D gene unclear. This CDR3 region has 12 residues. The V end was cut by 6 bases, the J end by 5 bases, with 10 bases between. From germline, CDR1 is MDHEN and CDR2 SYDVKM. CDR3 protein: CASRGAYYGYTF. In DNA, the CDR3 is TGTGCCAGCAGGGGCGCTTATTATGGCTACACCTTC.

The CDR3 DNA reads TGCGCCAGCAGCTCAGAGGGTTACTCTGGAAACACCATATATTTT. It encodes CASSSEGYSGNTIYF. The chain recombines TRBV5-1 with TRBJ1-3; D call uncertain. The CDR3 consists of 15 residues. Looked up from germline, CDR1 is SGHRS and CDR2 is YFSETQ. V was clipped by 3 bases and J by 0 bases, with 10 bases between them.

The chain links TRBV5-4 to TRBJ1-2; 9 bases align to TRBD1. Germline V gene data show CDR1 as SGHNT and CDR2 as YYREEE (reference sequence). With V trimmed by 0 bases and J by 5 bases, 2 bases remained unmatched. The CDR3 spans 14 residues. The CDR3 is CASSLAQGAYGYTF. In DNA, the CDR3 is TGTGCCAGCAGCTTGGCACAGGGGGCATATGGCTACACCTTC.

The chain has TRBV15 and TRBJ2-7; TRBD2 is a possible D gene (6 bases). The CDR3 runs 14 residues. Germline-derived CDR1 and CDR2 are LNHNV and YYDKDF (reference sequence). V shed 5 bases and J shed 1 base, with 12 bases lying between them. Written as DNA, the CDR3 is TGTGCCACCAGCTTTCGGGAGCGATCCTACGAGCAGTACTTC. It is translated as CATSFRERSYEQYF.

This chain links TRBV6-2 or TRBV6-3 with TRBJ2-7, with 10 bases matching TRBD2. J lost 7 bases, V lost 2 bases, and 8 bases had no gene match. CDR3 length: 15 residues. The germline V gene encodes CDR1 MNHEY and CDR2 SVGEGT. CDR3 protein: CASSYGLAGAGEQYF. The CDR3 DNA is TGTGCCAGCAGTTACGGGCTAGCGGGAGCGGGGGAGCAGTACTTC.

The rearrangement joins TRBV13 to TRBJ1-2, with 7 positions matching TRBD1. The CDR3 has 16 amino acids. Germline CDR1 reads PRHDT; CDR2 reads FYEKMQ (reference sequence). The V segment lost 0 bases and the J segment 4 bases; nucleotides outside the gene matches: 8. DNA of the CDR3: TGTGCCAGCAGCTTAGGGAGGACAGGTTCGTTCTATGGCTACACCTTC. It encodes CASSLGRTGSFYGYTF.

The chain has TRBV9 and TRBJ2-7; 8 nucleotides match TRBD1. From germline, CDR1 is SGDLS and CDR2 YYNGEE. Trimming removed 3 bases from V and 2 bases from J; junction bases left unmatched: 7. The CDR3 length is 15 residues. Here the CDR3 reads CASSAEDRAAYEQYF. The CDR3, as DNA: TGTGCCAGCAGCGCCGAGGACAGGGCGGCCTACGAGCAGTACTTC.

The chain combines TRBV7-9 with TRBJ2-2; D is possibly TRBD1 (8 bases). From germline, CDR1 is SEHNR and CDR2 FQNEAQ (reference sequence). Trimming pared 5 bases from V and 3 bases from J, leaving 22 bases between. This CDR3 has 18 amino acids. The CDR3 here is CASSRIFTGGGDTGELFF. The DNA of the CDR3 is TGTGCCAGCAGCCGAATATTTACAGGGGGAGGGGACACCGGGGAGCTGTTTTTT.

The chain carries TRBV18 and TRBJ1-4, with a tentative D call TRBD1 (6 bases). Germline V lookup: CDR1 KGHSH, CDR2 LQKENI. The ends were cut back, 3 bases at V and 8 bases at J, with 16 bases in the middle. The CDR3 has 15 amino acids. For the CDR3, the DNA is TGTGCCAGCTCACCCGGCGCAGGGGAAAGAGAAAAACTGTTTTTT. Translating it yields CASSPGAGEREKLFF.

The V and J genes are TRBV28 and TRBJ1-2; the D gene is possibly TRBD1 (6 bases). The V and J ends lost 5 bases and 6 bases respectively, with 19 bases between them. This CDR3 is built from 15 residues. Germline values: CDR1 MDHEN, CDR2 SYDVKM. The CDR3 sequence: CASSPSHRVSDGYTF. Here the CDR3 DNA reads TGTGCCAGCAGTCCGAGTCACAGGGTATCGGATGGCTACACCTTC.

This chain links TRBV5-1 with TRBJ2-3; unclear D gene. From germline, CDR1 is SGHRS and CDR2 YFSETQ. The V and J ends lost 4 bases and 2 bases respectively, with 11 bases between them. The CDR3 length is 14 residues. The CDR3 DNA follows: TGCGCCAGCAGCCAAAGCAGGCCCACAGATACGCAGTATTTT. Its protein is CASSQSRPTDTQYF.

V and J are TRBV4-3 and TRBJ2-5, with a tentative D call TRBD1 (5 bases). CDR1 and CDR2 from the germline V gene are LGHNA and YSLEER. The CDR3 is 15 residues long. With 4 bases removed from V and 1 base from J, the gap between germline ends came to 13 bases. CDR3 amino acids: CASSLQTGPQETQYF. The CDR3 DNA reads TGCGCCAGCAGCCTCCAAACAGGTCCCCAAGAGACCCAGTACTTC.

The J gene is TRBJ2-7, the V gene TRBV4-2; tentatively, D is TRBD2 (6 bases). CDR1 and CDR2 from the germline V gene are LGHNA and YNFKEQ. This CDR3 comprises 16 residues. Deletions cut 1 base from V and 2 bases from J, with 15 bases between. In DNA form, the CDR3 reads TGTGCCAGCAGCCAAGGGGACCGGGACTCTGCCTACGAGCAGTACTTC. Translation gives CASSQGDRDSAYEQYF.

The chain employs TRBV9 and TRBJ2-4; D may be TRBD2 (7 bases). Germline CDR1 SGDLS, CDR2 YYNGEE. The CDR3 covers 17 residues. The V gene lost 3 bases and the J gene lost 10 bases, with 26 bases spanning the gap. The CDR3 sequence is CASSGGKTAPGGPIQYF. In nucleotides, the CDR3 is TGTGCCAGCAGCGGCGGAAAGACAGCCCCGGGGGGCCCTATTCAGTACTTC.

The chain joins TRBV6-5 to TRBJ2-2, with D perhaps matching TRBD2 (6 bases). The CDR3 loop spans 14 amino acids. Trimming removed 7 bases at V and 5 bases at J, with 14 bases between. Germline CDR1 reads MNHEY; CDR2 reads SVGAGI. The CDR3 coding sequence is TGTGCCAGCATAGAAGGGGCGGGAACCGGGGAGCTGTTTTTT. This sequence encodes CASIEGAGTGELFF.

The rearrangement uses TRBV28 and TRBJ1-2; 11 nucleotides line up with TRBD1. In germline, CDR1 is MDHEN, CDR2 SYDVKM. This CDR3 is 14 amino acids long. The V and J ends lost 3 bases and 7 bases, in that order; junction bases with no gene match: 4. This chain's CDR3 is CASSFAGTGGGYTF. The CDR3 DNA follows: TGTGCCAGCAGTTTCGCCGGGACAGGGGGTGGCTACACCTTC.

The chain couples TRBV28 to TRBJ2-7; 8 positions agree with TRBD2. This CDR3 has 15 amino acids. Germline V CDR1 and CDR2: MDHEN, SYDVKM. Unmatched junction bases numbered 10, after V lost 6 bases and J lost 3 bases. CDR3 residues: CASSPPGGRRYEQYF. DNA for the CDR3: TGTGCCAGCAGCCCTCCGGGCGGGAGGCGCTACGAGCAGTACTTC.

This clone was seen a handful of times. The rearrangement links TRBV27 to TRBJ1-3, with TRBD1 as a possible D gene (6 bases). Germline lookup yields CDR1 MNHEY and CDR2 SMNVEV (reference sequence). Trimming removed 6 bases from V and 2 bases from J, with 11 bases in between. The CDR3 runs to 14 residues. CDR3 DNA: TGTGCCAGCAGCTCCGGGACAACTGGAAACACCATATATTTT. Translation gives CASSSGTTGNTIYF.

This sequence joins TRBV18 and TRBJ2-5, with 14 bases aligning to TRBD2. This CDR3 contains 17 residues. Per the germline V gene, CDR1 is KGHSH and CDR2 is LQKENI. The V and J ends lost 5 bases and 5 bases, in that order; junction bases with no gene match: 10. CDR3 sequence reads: CASSDMGLAGDGETQYF. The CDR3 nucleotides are TGTGCCAGCTCAGACATGGGACTAGCGGGAGACGGGGAGACCCAGTACTTC.

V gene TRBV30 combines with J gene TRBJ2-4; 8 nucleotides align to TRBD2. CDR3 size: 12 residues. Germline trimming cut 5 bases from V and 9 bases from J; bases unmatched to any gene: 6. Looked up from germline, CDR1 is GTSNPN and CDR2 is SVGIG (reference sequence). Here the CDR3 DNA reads TGTGCCTGGCGAACTAGCGGTAGCATTCAGTACTTC. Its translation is CAWRTSGSIQYF.

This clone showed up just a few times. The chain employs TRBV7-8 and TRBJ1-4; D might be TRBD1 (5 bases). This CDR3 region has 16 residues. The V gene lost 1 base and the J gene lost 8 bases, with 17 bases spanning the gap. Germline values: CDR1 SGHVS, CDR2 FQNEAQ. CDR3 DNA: TGTGCCAGCAGCTTAGTATCCAGGGTGTGGAAAGAAAAACTGTTTTTT. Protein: CASSLVSRVWKEKLFF.

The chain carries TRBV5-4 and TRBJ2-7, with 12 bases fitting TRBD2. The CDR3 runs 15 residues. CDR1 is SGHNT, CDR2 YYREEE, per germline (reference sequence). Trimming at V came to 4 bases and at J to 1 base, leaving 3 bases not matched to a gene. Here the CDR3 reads CASSLGTSGSYEQYF. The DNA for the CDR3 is TGTGCCAGCAGCCTTGGGACTAGCGGGTCCTACGAGCAGTACTTC.

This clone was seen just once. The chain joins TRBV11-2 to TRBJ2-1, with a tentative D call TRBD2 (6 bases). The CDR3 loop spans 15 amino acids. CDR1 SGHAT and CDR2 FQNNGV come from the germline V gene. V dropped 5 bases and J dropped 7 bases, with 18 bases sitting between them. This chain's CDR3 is CASSRTPGARNEQFF. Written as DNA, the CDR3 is TGTGCCAGCAGCCGAACCCCGGGAGCACGGAATGAGCAGTTCTTC.

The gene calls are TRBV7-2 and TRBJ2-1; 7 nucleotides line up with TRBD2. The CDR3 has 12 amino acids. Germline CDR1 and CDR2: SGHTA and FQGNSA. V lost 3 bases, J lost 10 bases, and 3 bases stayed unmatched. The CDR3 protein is CASSLREGEQFF. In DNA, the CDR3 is TGTGCCAGCAGCTTGAGGGAGGGGGAGCAGTTCTTC. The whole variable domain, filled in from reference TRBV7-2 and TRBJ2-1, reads GAGVSQSPSNKVTEKGKDVELRCDPISGHTALYWYRQSLGQGLEFLIYFQGNSAPDKSGLPSDRFSAERTGGSVSTLTIQRTQQEDSAVYLCASSLREGEQFFGPGTRLTVL.

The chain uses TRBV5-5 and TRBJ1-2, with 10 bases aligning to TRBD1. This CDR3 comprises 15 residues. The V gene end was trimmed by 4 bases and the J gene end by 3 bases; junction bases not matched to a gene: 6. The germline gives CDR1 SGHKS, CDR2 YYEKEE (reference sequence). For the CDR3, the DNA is TGTGCCAGCAGCCTGACAGGGGGCATGGACTATGGCTACACCTTC. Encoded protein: CASSLTGGMDYGYTF.

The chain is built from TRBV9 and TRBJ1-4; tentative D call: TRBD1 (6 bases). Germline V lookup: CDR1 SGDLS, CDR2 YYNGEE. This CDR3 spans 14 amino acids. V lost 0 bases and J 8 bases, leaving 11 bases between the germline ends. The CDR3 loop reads CASSVGQVAEKLFF. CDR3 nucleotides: TGTGCCAGCAGCGTAGGACAGGTAGCCGAAAAACTGTTTTTT.

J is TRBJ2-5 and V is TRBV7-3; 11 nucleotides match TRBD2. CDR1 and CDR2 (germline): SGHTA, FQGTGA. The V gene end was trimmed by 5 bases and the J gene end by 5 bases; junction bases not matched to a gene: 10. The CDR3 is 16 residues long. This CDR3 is CASSRKLAGEGETQYF. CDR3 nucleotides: TGTGCCAGCAGCCGAAAACTAGCGGGAGAGGGGGAGACCCAGTACTTC.

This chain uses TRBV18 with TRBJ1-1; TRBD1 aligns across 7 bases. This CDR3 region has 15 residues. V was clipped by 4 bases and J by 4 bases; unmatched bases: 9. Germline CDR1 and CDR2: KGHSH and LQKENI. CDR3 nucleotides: TGTGCCAGCTCACGGGGACAGCTATATCGCACTGAAGCTTTCTTT. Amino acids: CASSRGQLYRTEAFF. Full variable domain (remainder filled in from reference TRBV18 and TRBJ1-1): NAGVMQNPRHLVRRRGQEARLRCSPMKGHSHVYWYRQLPEEGLKFMVYLQKENIIDESGMPKERFSAEFPKEGPSILRIQQVVRGDSAAYFCASSRGQLYRTEAFFGQGTRLTVV.

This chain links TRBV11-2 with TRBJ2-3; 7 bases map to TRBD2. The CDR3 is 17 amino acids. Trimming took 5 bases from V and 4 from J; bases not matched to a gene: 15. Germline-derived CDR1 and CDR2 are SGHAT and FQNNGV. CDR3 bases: TGTGCCAGCAGCCAAAGACTAGGGGAGGGAGGGTCAGATACGCAGTATTTT. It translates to CASSQRLGEGGSDTQYF.

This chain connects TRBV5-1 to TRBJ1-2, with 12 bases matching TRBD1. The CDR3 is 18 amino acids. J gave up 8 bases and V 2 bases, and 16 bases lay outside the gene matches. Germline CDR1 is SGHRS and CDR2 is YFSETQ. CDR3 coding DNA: TGCGCCAGCAGCTTTGATCCCCGGGACAGGGGGCGCGGTCGAGGCTACACCTTC. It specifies CASSFDPRDRGRGRGYTF.